This TCR beta chain came from a study of blood T cell repertoires in COVID-19. Study-wide background: From the United States, Italy and Spain came samples of acute and convalescent COVID-19.

Germline V gene lookup returns CDR1 MNHEY and CDR2 SVGEGT. V lost 6 bases and J lost 3, with 20 bases in between. The CDR3 is 16 residues long. Only in-frame clones appear in the TCRdb table, and some are missing; sequencing was by immunoSEQ multiplex PCR. The sample has about 250,000 clones, roughly 81% seen once; the top ten hold about 6.9%. During the 2 weeks before they entered the study, exposed participants had met someone with a PCR-confirmed or clinician-diagnosed COVID-19 case. This clonotype originated in a woman aged 50 to 65 who had been exposed to COVID-19. Source material: PBMCs or T cells enriched from blood (not recorded which). The chain has TRBV6-2 or TRBV6-3 and TRBJ1-2; D not resolved. As DNA, the CDR3 is TGTGCCAGCAGCCCTCGGTTCCAATTTACGCACTATGGCTACACCTTC. Amino acid sequence: CASSPRFQFTHYGYTF.